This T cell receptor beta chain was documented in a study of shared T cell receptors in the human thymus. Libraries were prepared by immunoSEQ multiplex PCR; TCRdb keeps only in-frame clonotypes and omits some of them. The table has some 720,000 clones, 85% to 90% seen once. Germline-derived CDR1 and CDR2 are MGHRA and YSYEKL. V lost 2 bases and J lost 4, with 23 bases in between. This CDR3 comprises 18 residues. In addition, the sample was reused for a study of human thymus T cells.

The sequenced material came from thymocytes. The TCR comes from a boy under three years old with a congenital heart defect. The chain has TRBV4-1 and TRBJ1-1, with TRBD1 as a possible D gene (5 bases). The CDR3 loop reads CASSQPFRGAGVVTEAFF. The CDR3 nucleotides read TGCGCCAGCAGCCAACCTTTTAGGGGCGCGGGAGTGGTCACTGAAGCTTTCTTT.